This T cell receptor beta chain was captured by sequencing in a study of response to subunit inactivated influenza vaccine. This clonotype was seen more than once but under ten times. This CDR3 contains 18 residues. CDR1 is SGHNT and CDR2 is YENEEA in the germline V gene. V gave up 2 bases and J gave up 4 bases, with 21 bases separating them. TCRdb fed the RT-PCR reads into MiXCR, producing one record per CDR3 protein. The data show around 530,000 distinct CDR3 sequences, approximately 15% seen once. This material consisted of CD4+ T cells sorted from PBMCs, taken around 25 months after vaccination. The receptor's source is a man aged 45 to 75 who received an inactivated influenza vaccine. V is TRBV11-3 and J is TRBJ2-1; D not resolved. CDR3 coding DNA: TGTGCCAGCAGCTTAATGGGAAGTGCCCTTATTATATACAATGAGCAGTTCTTC. Protein product: CASSLMGSALIIYNEQFF.